Listed here are 28 T cell receptor beta chains from one sample, sequenced in a study of T cell responses to AZD1222 COVID-19 vaccine. Repertoires were generated with immunoSEQ multiplex PCR, while TCRdb's copy carries only in-frame clones and drops some. The sample holds 98,000 or so clones, around nine tenths seen once. The sequencing here drew on peripheral blood, taken 28 days after the second dose of the MenACWY control vaccine. The receptor source for this set is an adult who received the MenACWY meningococcal vaccine as a control.

V is TRBV19 and J is TRBJ1-2, with 9 nucleotides matching TRBD1. The J segment lost 4 bases and the V segment lost 6 bases, leaving 12 bases of the junction unmatched. The length of the CDR3 is 16 residues. Germline loops: CDR1 LNHDA, CDR2 SQIVND (reference sequence). The CDR3 DNA reads as TGTGCCAGTAGATCTGACAAGGGGACAGGGACCTATGGCTACACCTTC. This gives the protein CASRSDKGTGTYGYTF. Full variable domain (rest looked up from reference TRBV19 and TRBJ1-2): DGGITQSPKYLFRKEGQNVTLSCEQNLNHDAMYWYRQDPGQGLRLIYYSQIVNDFQKGDIAEGYSVSREKKESFPLTVTSAQKNPTAFYLCASRSDKGTGTYGYTFGSGTRLTVV.

The rearrangement links TRBV7-2 to TRBJ2-1, with 7 nucleotides matching TRBD2. Germline CDR1 is SGHTA and CDR2 is FQGNSA. With V trimmed by 5 bases and J by 9 bases, 10 bases remained unmatched. The CDR3 totals 14 residues. DNA for the CDR3: TGTGCCAGCAGCCCGGGACTAACCAATCCTGAGCAGTTCTTC. It yields the protein CASSPGLTNPEQFF.

V is TRBV5-1 and J is TRBJ1-2, with 8 bases identical to TRBD1. V shed 4 bases, J shed 8 bases, and the junction held 4 bases outside the gene matches. The CDR3 is made up of 12 amino acids. Per germline, CDR1 SGHRS and CDR2 YFSETQ. CDR3 in DNA: TGCGCCAGCAGCCCGGGACAGGTCGGCTACACCTTC. Translating gives CASSPGQVGYTF.

The chain couples TRBV18 to TRBJ1-4, with D tentatively TRBD1 (6 bases). The CDR3 is made up of 14 amino acids. With 6 bases removed from V and 8 bases from J, the gap between germline ends came to 16 bases. CDR1 and CDR2 from the germline V gene are KGHSH and LQKENI. The CDR3, as DNA: TGTGCCAGCTCTCCGACGGACAGCGGGGAAAAACTGTTTTTT. Translation gives CASSPTDSGEKLFF. Based on the CDR3 plus reference TRBV18 and TRBJ1-4, the full variable domain is NAGVMQNPRHLVRRRGQEARLRCSPMKGHSHVYWYRQLPEEGLKFMVYLQKENIIDESGMPKERFSAEFPKEGPSILRIQQVVRGDSAAYFCASSPTDSGEKLFFGSGTQLSVL.

This clone has only one observation. The genes are TRBV28 and TRBJ1-2, with a weak D call TRBD1 (5 bases). There are 15 residues in the CDR3. The germline V and J ends were trimmed by 5 bases and 0 bases, with 13 bases remaining between them. The germline V gene encodes CDR1 MDHEN and CDR2 SYDVKM. The chain's CDR3 is CASSPPGITNYGYTF. CDR3 bases: TGTGCCAGCAGTCCACCAGGGATAACTAACTATGGCTACACCTTC.

The sample holds one count of this clone. The chain carries TRBV20-1 and TRBJ2-3, with D unclear. Per the germline V gene, CDR1 is DFQATT and CDR2 is SNEGSKA (reference sequence). The ends were cut back, 3 bases at V and 6 bases at J, with 19 bases in the middle. CDR3 length equals 15 residues. CDR3 loop: CSASGVTQSRDTQYF. CDR3 sequence (DNA): TGCAGTGCTAGTGGTGTGACACAATCCCGGGATACGCAGTATTTT.

This clone was observed a few times. The rearrangement uses TRBV11-2 and TRBJ1-2, with unresolved D. The CDR3 has 14 residues. Trimming pared 0 bases from V and 2 bases from J, leaving 7 bases between. CDR1 is SGHAT and CDR2 is FQNNGV in the germline V gene. CDR3 region: CASSLDLRNYGYTF. The CDR3 region has the DNA TGTGCCAGCAGCTTAGATCTAAGGAACTATGGCTACACCTTC.

This clone was counted a single time. The V call is TRBV20-1, the J call TRBJ1-2; no definite D call. The V end lost 0 bases, the J end lost 1 base, and 0 bases lay between the germline ends. There are 11 residues in the CDR3. Germline V gene sequence: CDR1 DFQATT, CDR2 SNEGSKA (reference sequence). The CDR3 coding sequence is TGCAGTGCTAGAGATAACTATGGCTACACCTTC. It is translated as CSARDNYGYTF.

This clone appeared a single time. Additional DNA sequences in this sample encode the identical CDR3. J is TRBJ1-5 and V is TRBV6-1, with D uncertain. Germline V gene sequence: CDR1 MNHNS, CDR2 SASEGT. Trimming pared 2 bases from V and 2 bases from J, leaving 13 bases between. The CDR3 is 16 residues long. The CDR3, as DNA: TGTGCCAGCAGTGAACTAGGCAGAATCGGCAATCAGCCCCAGCATTTT. Residues: CASSELGRIGNQPQHF.

The chain joins TRBV7-8 to TRBJ2-3; 15 nucleotides line up with TRBD2. There are 17 residues in the CDR3. The trim removed 2 bases at V and 7 bases at J, leaving 7 bases unmatched. Germline assignment: CDR1 SGHVS and CDR2 FQNEAQ. The CDR3 DNA follows: TGTGCCAGCAGCTTACTGGACGGGACTAGCGGGGGGAATACGCAGTATTTT. The encoded protein is CASSLLDGTSGGNTQYF.

This rearrangement joins TRBV30 to TRBJ2-5; D is unclear. This CDR3 is built from 14 residues. Looked up from germline, CDR1 is GTSNPN and CDR2 is SVGIG (reference sequence). The V end lost 1 base, the J end lost 0 bases, and 9 bases lay between the germline ends. The CDR3 loop reads CAWSGVGNQETQYF. DNA of the CDR3: TGTGCCTGGAGTGGCGTGGGCAACCAAGAGACCCAGTACTTC.

The chain is built from TRBV7-3 and TRBJ1-2; 7 bases are shared with TRBD1. The CDR3 is made up of 13 amino acids. J gave up 2 bases and V 5 bases, and 2 bases lay outside the gene matches. Per the germline V gene, CDR1 is SGHTA and CDR2 is FQGTGA. The CDR3 DNA follows: TGTGCCAGCAGCGCGGGACAGAACTATGGCTACACCTTC. This codes for CASSAGQNYGYTF.

The CDR3 reads CASSHSTQGVTNYGYTF. The DNA of the CDR3 is TGTGCCAGCAGCCACTCCACCCAGGGCGTCACTAACTATGGCTACACCTTC. J is TRBJ1-2 and V is TRBV5-4, with D possibly matching TRBD1 (5 bases). Per the germline V gene, CDR1 is SGHNT and CDR2 is YYREEE (reference sequence). The CDR3 consists of 17 residues. V was cut by 4 bases and J by 0 bases, with 19 bases left in between.

The chain employs TRBV2 and TRBJ2-7, with TRBD2 identical over 10 bases. V gave up 4 bases and J gave up 7 bases; unmatched junction bases: 13. The CDR3 totals 16 residues. The germline CDR1 and CDR2 sequences are SNHLY and FYNNEI. In DNA form, the CDR3 reads TGTGCCAGCAGTGGAGATCTCAGCGGGGGGGCAAGTGAGCAGTACTTC. This translates into CASSGDLSGGASEQYF.

The chain carries TRBV6-5 and TRBJ1-2; TRBD1 is a possible D gene (6 bases). The V end was cut by 5 bases, the J end by 4 bases, with 8 bases between. The germline V gene encodes CDR1 MNHEY and CDR2 SVGAGI. The CDR3 covers 12 residues. CDR3 sequence (DNA): TGTGCCAGCAGTAAGGACAGCTATGGCTACACCTTC. It specifies CASSKDSYGYTF.

This clone appeared once. The DNA of the CDR3 is TGTGCCAGCAGCTTAGCCCCCTCGCGGTCCCGCTCCTACGAGCAGTACTTC. This encodes CASSLAPSRSRSYEQYF. J is TRBJ2-7 and V is TRBV7-2; D unclear. The CDR3 extends over 17 amino acids. Trimming removed 0 bases from V and 0 bases from J, with 15 bases in between. Per the germline V gene, CDR1 is SGHTA and CDR2 is FQGNSA. Full variable domain (rest looked up from reference TRBV7-2 and TRBJ2-7): GAGVSQSPSNKVTEKGKDVELRCDPISGHTALYWYRQSLGQGLEFLIYFQGNSAPDKSGLPSDRFSAERTGGSVSTLTIQRTQQEDSAVYLCASSLAPSRSRSYEQYFGPGTRLTVT.

The rearrangement joins TRBV5-4 to TRBJ2-7, with 7 bases fitting TRBD1. The V gene's germline CDR1 is SGHNT and CDR2 YYREEE (reference sequence). V lost 3 bases to trimming and J lost 5 bases; unmatched junction nucleotides: 2. The CDR3 has 12 amino acids. The CDR3 spells CASSWGTDEQYF. The CDR3 nucleotides read TGTGCCAGCAGCTGGGGGACAGACGAGCAGTACTTC.

The rearrangement uses TRBV5-4 and TRBJ2-1; weak D call: TRBD2 (6 bases). CDR3 length: 12 residues. V was shortened by 8 bases and J by 9 bases, with 15 bases between the two germline ends. CDR1 is SGHNT, CDR2 YYREEE, per germline (reference sequence). CDR3 DNA sequence: TGTGCCAGTCGACGGGAGTTGGGTGAGCAGTTCTTC. This sequence encodes CASRRELGEQFF.

Here the CDR3 reads CASRITRGSSGANVLTF. The CDR3 DNA is TGTGCAAGTCGCATAACTAGGGGGAGCTCTGGGGCCAACGTCCTGACTTTC. The V and J genes are TRBV12-2 and TRBJ2-6; the D call of TRBD1 is as the table states it, not checked on the DNA. TRBV12-2 is recorded as a pseudogene. This CDR3 comprises 17 residues.

The CDR3: CASSQVGSILYGYTF. The CDR3 DNA is TGCGCCAGCAGCCAAGTTGGGAGTATCCTCTATGGCTACACCTTC. The genes are TRBV4-1 and TRBJ1-2, with D uncertain. V lost 1 base to trimming and J lost 4 bases, with 13 bases between them. Germline V gives CDR1 MGHRA, CDR2 YSYEKL. The CDR3 is 15 amino acids.

This clone was observed a single time. The CDR3, as DNA: TGTGCCTGGTGGGGGGGTGGCTACACCTTC. Residues: CAWWGGGYTF. V and J are TRBV5-4 and TRBJ1-2, with D perhaps matching TRBD1 (5 bases). There are 10 residues in the CDR3. Germline V gene sequence: CDR1 SGHNT, CDR2 YYREEE (reference sequence). V shed 10 bases and J shed 7 bases, with 11 bases lying between them.

The CDR3 is CASSLPRYTEAFF. CDR3 coding DNA: TGTGCCAGCAGCTTACCCCGTTACACTGAAGCTTTCTTT. The rearrangement links TRBV5-6 to TRBJ1-1; D remains ambiguous. Germline V lookup: CDR1 SGHDT, CDR2 YYEEEE. V was trimmed by 2 bases and J by 3 bases, leaving 8 bases between them. The CDR3 has 13 amino acids. The full variable domain, in which reference TRBV5-6 and TRBJ1-1 provide the parts outside the CDR3, is DAGVTQSPTHLIKTRGQQVTLRCSPKSGHDTVSWYQQALGQGPQFIFQYYEEEERQRGNFPDRFSGHQFPNYSSELNVNALLLGDSALYLCASSLPRYTEAFFGQGTRLTVV.

The rearrangement links TRBV19 to TRBJ2-2, with 12 bases aligning to TRBD2. The CDR3 is made up of 16 amino acids. Trimming removed 1 base from V and 4 bases from J; junction bases left unmatched: 1. The germline gives CDR1 LNHDA, CDR2 SQIVND (reference sequence). As DNA, the CDR3 is TGTGCCAGTAGTATAGGGACTAGCGGGGTCACCGGGGAGCTGTTTTTT. Translating it yields CASSIGTSGVTGELFF.

CDR3 DNA sequence: TGTGCCAGCAGCTTCACCGGCGTGGGTCTCGAGCAGTACTTC. Translating it yields CASSFTGVGLEQYF. The chain combines TRBV7-9 with TRBJ2-7; no definite D call. The CDR3 covers 14 residues. The germline V gene encodes CDR1 SEHNR and CDR2 FQNEAQ (reference sequence). Trimming removed 3 bases from V and 6 bases from J, with 15 bases in between.

DNA of the CDR3: TGTGCCAGCAGCCCCATCCTGGCTAGCGGGGGGGTTTGGGACTACGAGCAGTACTTC. It codes for CASSPILASGGVWDYEQYF. This chain links TRBV7-2 with TRBJ2-7; 12 bases match TRBD2. Germline CDR1 SGHTA, CDR2 FQGNSA. The CDR3 spans 19 residues. V lost 5 bases and J lost 3; bases outside the gene matches: 17.

The V call is TRBV4-2, the J call TRBJ2-2; D is unresolved. In germline, CDR1 is LGHNA, CDR2 YNFKEQ. The CDR3 sequence is 18 residues long. Trimming stripped 0 bases from V and 2 bases from J, with 16 bases between. The CDR3 DNA sequence: TGTGCCAGCAGCCAAGAATTTTCCACTCACCCAAACACCGGGGAGCTGTTTTTT. It translates to CASSQEFSTHPNTGELFF.

This sequence joins TRBV9 and TRBJ2-7; D is uncertain. V lost 2 bases and J 6 bases, leaving 6 bases between the germline ends. Looked up from germline, CDR1 is SGDLS and CDR2 is YYNGEE. The CDR3 is 11 amino acids. The CDR3 DNA follows: TGTGCCAGCAGCGTGCCTCCCGAGCAGTACTTC. Translated: CASSVPPEQYF. The whole variable domain, filled in from reference TRBV9 and TRBJ2-7, reads DSGVTQTPKHLITATGQRVTLRCSPRSGDLSVYWYQQSLDQGLQFLIQYYNGEERAKGNILERFSAQQFPDLHSELNLSSLELGDSALYFCASSVPPEQYFGPGTRLTVT.

This clone was recorded once. The J gene is TRBJ2-1, the V gene TRBV27; D might be TRBD2 (5 bases). V was shortened by 3 bases and J by 2 bases, with 11 bases between the two germline ends. There are 15 residues in the CDR3. Germline lookup yields CDR1 MNHEY and CDR2 SMNVEV (reference sequence). CDR3 nucleotide sequence: TGTGCCAGCAGTTTTCCCCCAGCGGCCTACAATGAGCAGTTCTTC. Its translation: CASSFPPAAYNEQFF.